A single sample is the source of the 13 T cell receptor beta chains below, sequenced in a study of CD8 T cells in Susac syndrome. Random hexamers served to reverse transcribe roughly 0.45 to 1 ug RNA. One entry per CDR3 protein results from TCRdb running MiXCR on the immunoSEQ multiplex PCR reads. This table holds under 200,000 distinct CDR3 sequences, roughly 95% found once. The sample comprised CD8+ T cells from PBMCs. These receptors all stem from a human donor with multiple sclerosis.

The chain joins TRBV9 to TRBJ2-1, with 11 bases aligning to TRBD2. CDR3 length equals 15 residues. V lost 4 bases to trimming and J lost 9 bases; unmatched junction nucleotides: 9. Germline values: CDR1 SGDLS, CDR2 YYNGEE. DNA for the CDR3: TGTGCCAGCAGCTTTAGCGGGAGGGCCTGGGGTGAGCAGTTCTTC. This encodes CASSFSGRAWGEQFF.

CDR3 nucleotides: TGCGCCAGCAGTCACCCCGACAGAAATAGCAATCAGCCCCAGCATTTT. This codes for CASSHPDRNSNQPQHF. V is TRBV23-1 and J is TRBJ1-5, with a tentative D call TRBD1 (5 bases). TRBV23-1 counts as an open reading frame of uncertain function. V was cut by 3 bases and J by 0 bases, with 12 bases left in between. CDR3 length equals 16 residues.

The sample holds a few counts of this clonotype. The chain joins TRBV19 to TRBJ2-5, with TRBD1 as a possible D gene (6 bases). V was clipped by 3 bases and J by 1 base, with 12 bases between them. This CDR3 spans 15 amino acids. Germline V gene data show CDR1 as LNHDA and CDR2 as SQIVND (reference sequence). This CDR3 reads CASSIGTGLQETQYF. The CDR3 DNA reads as TGTGCCAGTAGTATTGGTACAGGGCTCCAAGAGACCCAGTACTTC.

V gene TRBV27 combines with J gene TRBJ2-4; no clear D. Per the germline V gene, CDR1 is MNHEY and CDR2 is SMNVEV (reference sequence). The V end was cut by 3 bases, the J end by 2 bases, with 5 bases between. The CDR3 totals 13 residues. The CDR3 reads CASSFDSKNIQYF. Written as DNA, the CDR3 is TGTGCCAGCAGTTTCGACTCCAAAAACATTCAGTACTTC.

The chain is built from TRBV13 and TRBJ2-3; tentative D call: TRBD1 (5 bases). The ends were cut back, 0 bases at V and 2 bases at J, with 12 bases in the middle. Germline assignment: CDR1 PRHDT and CDR2 FYEKMQ (reference sequence). The CDR3 spans 16 residues. The CDR3 DNA is TGTGCCAGCAGCTTAGGGGTGGGGCTCCCCACAGATACGCAGTATTTT. Translating gives CASSLGVGLPTDTQYF.

This chain uses TRBV5-6 with TRBJ2-3; the match to TRBD2 covers 7 bases. The CDR3 sequence is 13 residues long. Germline V gives CDR1 SGHDT, CDR2 YYEEEE. V lost 2 bases to trimming and J lost 9 bases; unmatched junction nucleotides: 6. The CDR3: CASSFLFSGTQYF. The CDR3 DNA is TGTGCCAGCAGCTTCCTTTTTAGCGGGACGCAGTATTTT.

The rearrangement joins TRBV10-2 to TRBJ2-7; D might be TRBD2 (5 bases). CDR3 length: 16 amino acids. Germline loops: CDR1 WSHSY, CDR2 SAAADI. V was pared by 0 bases and J by 2 bases, with 14 bases between. The CDR3 spells CASSESSGWVPYEQYF. The CDR3 DNA follows: TGCGCCAGCAGTGAGTCGTCGGGATGGGTGCCCTACGAGCAGTACTTC.

The chain carries TRBV6-1 and TRBJ2-3; D perhaps matches TRBD1 (6 bases). From germline, CDR1 is MNHNS and CDR2 SASEGT. This CDR3 contains 16 residues. The V and J ends lost 1 base and 5 bases respectively, with 16 bases between them. This CDR3 is CASSEDRVRIGDTQYF. CDR3 coding DNA: TGTGCCAGCAGTGAAGACAGGGTTCGGATCGGAGATACGCAGTATTTT.

This clonotype appeared once. The rearrangement uses TRBV2 and TRBJ1-4; D gene uncertain. Germline V lookup: CDR1 SNHLY, CDR2 FYNNEI. V lost 6 bases and J lost 8, with 16 bases in between. The CDR3 spans 14 residues. Here the CDR3 DNA reads TGTGCCAGCAGCCAATCCCTTCCTGGCGAAAAACTGTTTTTT. This translates into CASSQSLPGEKLFF.

This chain joins TRBV15 and TRBJ2-1; D is uncertain. Germline V gives CDR1 LNHNV, CDR2 YYDKDF (reference sequence). This CDR3 contains 17 residues. The V and J ends lost 4 bases and 2 bases respectively, with 18 bases between them. The CDR3 coding sequence is TGTGCCACCAGCACTACCTTACCCGTGACTCCCTACAATGAGCAGTTCTTC. Translating gives CATSTTLPVTPYNEQFF. The full variable domain, its missing parts supplied by reference TRBV15 and TRBJ2-1, is DAMVIQNPRYQVTQFGKPVTLSCSQTLNHNVMYWYQQKSSQAPKLLFHYYDKDFNNEADTPDNFQSRRPNTSFCFLDIRSPGLGDTAMYLCATSTTLPVTPYNEQFFGPGTRLTVL.

The rearrangement links TRBV20-1 to TRBJ1-2; possibly TRBD1 for D (5 bases). Germline loops: CDR1 DFQATT, CDR2 SNEGSKA (reference sequence). This CDR3 spans 12 amino acids. This CDR3 reads CSPWGGNYGYTF. CDR3 DNA: TGCAGCCCCTGGGGGGGGAACTATGGCTACACCTTC.

The CDR3 DNA reads as TGTGCCAGCAGCTTCTATGGGAAGACTGAAGCTTTCTTT. It is translated as CASSFYGKTEAFF. The V call is TRBV7-9, the J call TRBJ1-1; D is unresolved. V was shortened by 3 bases and J by 5 bases, with 10 bases between the two germline ends. Germline V lookup: CDR1 SEHNR, CDR2 FQNEAQ (reference sequence). The CDR3 has 13 amino acids.

This chain connects TRBV29-1 to TRBJ2-1; 10 bases are a match to TRBD2. CDR1 SQVTM and CDR2 ANQGSEA come from the germline V gene. Trimming cost V 7 bases and J 8 bases; bases outside gene matches: 11. The CDR3 is 14 amino acids. The CDR3 spells CSAETSGIVHEQFF. CDR3 DNA: TGCAGCGCCGAAACTAGCGGGATCGTCCATGAGCAGTTCTTC.